The 9 T cell receptor beta chains listed next were all sequenced from one sample in a study of breast tumors, draining lymph nodes, adjacent tissues. Breast cancer patients provided tissue from their axillary draining lymph nodes. Each CDR3 protein is one row after TCRdb ran MiXCR on the multiplex PCR reads. The repertoire holds about 200,000 distinct CDR3 sequences, 30% to 40% seen once, with approximately 4.3% in the top ten. The specimen sequenced was axillary lymph node tissue. Receptor source: a female donor with breast cancer. Some clones in this sample may be carry-over from other donors' samples.

This clonotype appeared many times. The chain has TRBV7-9 and TRBJ1-6; D call uncertain. The CDR3 is 12 residues long. Germline V gene data show CDR1 as SEHNR and CDR2 as FQNEAQ (reference sequence). The V gene lost 7 bases and the J gene lost 7 bases, with 8 bases spanning the gap. The CDR3 spells CASTTGNSPLHF. The CDR3, as DNA: TGTGCCAGCACAACGGGAAATTCACCCCTCCACTTT.

The V call is TRBV7-9, the J call TRBJ2-3; D perhaps matches TRBD2 (7 bases). The CDR3 contains 17 residues. Germline CDR1 is SEHNR and CDR2 is FQNEAQ (reference sequence). V was trimmed by 0 bases and J by 10 bases, leaving 23 bases between them. Here the CDR3 reads CASSLASAGAREDPQYF. CDR3 in DNA: TGTGCCAGCAGCTTAGCGTCGGCGGGGGCCCGGGAGGATCCGCAGTATTTT.

This clonotype showed up many times. The chain links TRBV5-1 to TRBJ2-5; perhaps TRBD2 as D (6 bases). V was cut by 1 base and J by 1 base, with 11 bases left in between. Germline V gene data show CDR1 as SGHRS and CDR2 as YFSETQ. The CDR3 spans 15 residues. The CDR3 region has the DNA TGCGCCAGCAGCTTGAAGGCGGGGACCCAAGAGACCCAGTACTTC. Protein: CASSLKAGTQETQYF.

As concerns this clonotype: The CDR3 ends on some other residue instead of the conserved phenylalanine or tryptophan, so this is likely a read error. The chain joins TRBV7-6 to TRBJ1-6; perhaps TRBD1 as D (5 bases). Germline CDR1 is SGHVS and CDR2 is FNYEAQ. There are 14 residues in the CDR3. CDR3 nucleotides: TGTGTCAGCAGCTTATCCGGGGGGAGTTCACCCCTCCACCTT. Translating it yields CVSSLSGGSSPLHL.

The sample holds many counts of this clonotype. V gene TRBV18 combines with J gene TRBJ1-2; 9 bases match TRBD1. V dropped 2 bases and J dropped 4; count of bases not matched to a gene: 5. CDR3 size: 15 residues. Germline V gene lookup returns CDR1 KGHSH and CDR2 LQKENI. CDR3 sequence: CASSPEGTGSYGYTF. The CDR3 bases are TGTGCCAGCTCACCAGAAGGGACAGGGTCCTATGGCTACACCTTC.

This chain links TRBV2 with TRBJ1-5, with D perhaps TRBD1 (6 bases). Trimming pared 6 bases from V and 5 bases from J, leaving 14 bases between. Germline V gives CDR1 SNHLY, CDR2 FYNNEI. The CDR3 length is 14 residues. The CDR3 DNA reads as TGTGCCAGCAGAGGGGGGCGGGTACATCAGCCCCAGCATTTT. Translated: CASRGGRVHQPQHF.

This clonotype was counted between two and nine times. V and J are TRBV5-8 and TRBJ1-2; 7 positions match TRBD1. The CDR3 is 13 residues long. V trimming: 4 bases; J trimming: 4 bases; junction bases outside the gene matches: 4. The V gene's germline CDR1 is SGHTS and CDR2 YDEGEE. The CDR3 sequence is CASSPTGAYGYTF. Here the CDR3 DNA reads TGTGCCAGCAGCCCTACAGGGGCCTATGGCTACACCTTC.

The rearrangement links TRBV2 to TRBJ2-1, with D possibly TRBD2 on 7 matching bases. The germline CDR1 and CDR2 sequences are SNHLY and FYNNEI. This CDR3 is 12 amino acids long. The CDR3 loop reads CARAGQRDEQFF. The CDR3 region has the DNA TGTGCTAGAGCGGGACAAAGGGATGAGCAGTTCTTC.

This clonotype was detected ten times or more. V is TRBV3-1 and J is TRBJ2-7; D gene unclear. V was pared by 0 bases and J by 3 bases, with 15 bases between. The CDR3 totals 16 residues. Germline V gene data show CDR1 as LGHDT and CDR2 as YNNKEL (reference sequence). CDR3 region: CASSQDWSLSSYEQYF. CDR3 coding DNA: TGTGCCAGCAGCCAAGATTGGTCCCTCTCGAGCTACGAGCAGTACTTC.